This is a list of T cell receptor beta chains from one sample in a study of blood T cell repertoires in COVID-19. Libraries were prepared by immunoSEQ multiplex PCR; TCRdb keeps only in-frame clonotypes and omits some of them. The sample has about 220,000 clones; roughly 84% are singletons. Source material: PBMCs or T cells enriched from blood (not recorded which). The receptors shown here come from a woman aged 40 to 50 who had recovered from COVID-19. Both conserved end residues are part of each CDR3. Each record gives: D gene, J gene, CDR3 length, clone size, V gene, CDR3 DNA, CDR3 protein. A D gene is named only where the DNA matches it firmly. Only some rows state a clone size, as once, few, many or a class for expanded clones.

>.|TRBJ2-6|19|.|TRBV20-1
TGCAGTGCTAGTCGGGGAAACTCAATTTTCACCTCTGGGGCCAACGTCCTGACTTTC
CSASRGNSIFTSGANVLTF
>TRBD1|TRBJ2-2|16|.|TRBV19
TGTGCCAGTAGTATGTTAGGGACAGCGAACACCGGGGAGCTGTTTTTT
CASSMLGTANTGELFF
>.|TRBJ1-1|15|.|TRBV10-3
TGTGCCATCAGTGAGTTCGGGGATGTGAACACTGAAGCTTTCTTT
CAISEFGDVNTEAFF
>.|TRBJ2-1|16|once|TRBV7-2
TGTGCCAGCACCCCGCCGGGCGGGGCCTCCTACAATGAGCAGTTCTTC
CASTPPGGASYNEQFF
>.|TRBJ1-2|14|.|TRBV4-3
TGCGCCAGCAGCCAAGTTACACAGCCGTATGGCTACACCTTC
CASSQVTQPYGYTF
>.|TRBJ2-3|14|.|TRBV30
TGTGCCTGGACCGGGACACCAAGCACAGATACGCAGTATTTT
CAWTGTPSTDTQYF
>TRBD2|TRBJ2-3|16|.|TRBV11-2
TGTGCCAGCAGCTTAGAACTAGCGGGAGGGACAGATACGCAGTATTTT
CASSLELAGGTDTQYF
>.|TRBJ1-3|15|.|TRBV5-1
TGCGCCAGCAGCCTGAACGCAGGCGCTGGAAACACCATATATTTT
CASSLNAGAGNTIYF
>TRBD1|TRBJ2-7|14|once|TRBV28
TGTGCCAGCAGTTCCCACTCAAGACAGGGGATTGTCCACTTC
CASSSHSRQGIVHF
>.|TRBJ1-6|14|few|TRBV3-1/TRBV3-2
TGTGCCAGCAGCCAAGGACAGGCAAGTTCACCCCTCCACTTT
CASSQGQASSPLHF
>TRBD1|TRBJ1-6|14|.|TRBV7-9
TGTGCCAGCCAGCCTGGACAGGGAGAATCACCCCTCCACTTT
CASQPGQGESPLHF
>TRBD1|TRBJ1-1|15|.|TRBV5-1
TGCGCCAGCAGCCAAACCGGACAGGCAAGCACTGAAGCTTTCTTT
CASSQTGQASTEAFF
>.|TRBJ2-5|15|many|TRBV11-3
TGTGCCAGCAGCTTTCGTGACGACACGTGGGAGACCCAGTACTTC
CASSFRDDTWETQYF